The entry below describes one T cell receptor beta chain. The antigen is unknown. This sample is drawn from a study of graft-versus-host responses after intestinal transplantation. About the study: Recipients obtained multivisceral, liver-intestinal, or isolated intestinal transplants. The recipients all started with anti-thymocyte globulin induction and then took tacrolimus and steroids for around three years. Study-level points and caveats: GvH clonotypes were identified within recipient marrow, with a subset emerging first in ileum or blood. When patients had graft-donor T cell macrochimerism, their allografts held high graft-versus-host to host-versus-graft clonal ratios.

Assay: immunoSEQ multiplex PCR; the TCRdb copy retains only in-frame clones and omits some. The table has more than 80,000 clones, under 85% seen once. Between the trimmed V and J ends, which lost 5 bases and 5 bases, there was a span of 13 bases. The CDR3 sequence is 14 residues long. CDR1 is SEHNR, CDR2 FQNEAQ, per germline (reference sequence). V usage is TRBV7-9 and J usage is TRBJ1-5, with D tentatively TRBD1 (6 bases). The material sequenced was unstimulated CD8+ T cells sorted from spleen or lymph node cells, taken before intestinal transplant. The sequence came from a human donor who received an intestinal transplant. CDR3 region: CASSPTGSDQPQHF. The CDR3, as DNA: TGTGCCAGCAGCCCTACAGGGTCGGATCAGCCCCAGCATTTT.